Following are 9 T cell receptor beta chains from one sample sequenced in a study of CD8 T cells in Susac syndrome. RNA amounts of about 0.5 to 1 ug underwent reverse transcription with random hexamers. MiXCR, run by TCRdb on the immunoSEQ multiplex PCR reads, gives a single entry per CDR3 protein. The table has about 200,000 distinct CDR3 sequences, roughly 95% seen once; the top ten hold under 0.12%. The source material was CD4+ T cells from PBMCs. Receptor source: a human donor in good health.

J is TRBJ2-1 and V is TRBV3-1, with D perhaps being TRBD1 or TRBD2 (5 bases each). The V gene lost 4 bases and the J gene lost 8 bases, with 21 bases spanning the gap. The germline V gene encodes CDR1 LGHDT and CDR2 YNNKEL (reference sequence). This CDR3 spans 16 amino acids. CDR3 bases: TGTGCCAGCAGCCCACGGGGCGGGCAGGGTGAGGATGAGCAGTTCTTC. The encoded protein is CASSPRGGQGEDEQFF.

The genes are TRBV3-1 and TRBJ2-7; 7 bases match TRBD2. Per the germline V gene, CDR1 is LGHDT and CDR2 is YNNKEL (reference sequence). There are 14 residues in the CDR3. V trimming: 4 bases; J trimming: 2 bases; junction bases outside the gene matches: 5. The CDR3 DNA is TGTGCCAGCAGCCCTTCTAGCGGTACCTACGAGCAGTACGTC. It translates to CASSPSSGTYEQYV.

J is TRBJ1-1 and V is TRBV5-6; no reliable D call. The CDR3 totals 12 residues. The germline gives CDR1 SGHDT, CDR2 YYEEEE. Trimming took 5 bases from V and 1 from J, leaving 6 bases between them. The CDR3 sequence is CASSDPNTEAFF. CDR3 DNA: TGTGCCAGCAGTGACCCGAACACTGAAGCTTTCTTT.

The chain has TRBV20-1 and TRBJ1-4; 7 nucleotides align to TRBD1. Germline CDR1 and CDR2: DFQATT and SNEGSKA (reference sequence). V lost 2 bases, J lost 2 bases, and 5 bases stayed unmatched. This CDR3 contains 15 residues. CDR3 sequence: CSARRGRVTNEKLFF. The CDR3 coding sequence is TGCAGTGCTAGAAGGGGGCGCGTGACTAATGAAAAACTGTTTTTT.

The chain employs TRBV24-1 and TRBJ2-1, with 11 bases lining up with TRBD2. CDR3 size: 16 residues. Per germline, CDR1 KGHDR and CDR2 SFDVKD. After removal of 2 bases from V and 9 bases from J, the junction contained 8 bases not matched to a gene. The CDR3 sequence is CATSDSTSGSFGEQFF. CDR3 nucleotide sequence: TGTGCCACCAGTGATTCAACTAGCGGGAGCTTCGGTGAGCAGTTCTTC.

The CDR3 DNA reads TGTGCCAGCAGCATTGGGGGGGGGCTGAACACTGAAGCTTTCTTT. Amino acid sequence: CASSIGGGLNTEAFF. The chain is built from TRBV28 and TRBJ1-1; TRBD1 is a possible D gene (6 bases). CDR1 is MDHEN, CDR2 SYDVKM, per germline. This CDR3 region has 15 residues. Trimming pared 6 bases from V and 0 bases from J, leaving 14 bases between.

The chain uses TRBV24-1 and TRBJ2-6, with D perhaps matching TRBD1 (6 bases). From germline, CDR1 is KGHDR and CDR2 SFDVKD. This CDR3 comprises 18 residues. V was pared by 3 bases and J by 0 bases, with 14 bases between. CDR3 DNA: TGTGCCACCAGTGATGCGCAGGGGACCCACTCTGGGGCCAACGTCCTGACTTTC. Amino acids: CATSDAQGTHSGANVLTF.

This clonotype was detected once. The V gene is TRBV12-3 or TRBV12-4, the J gene TRBJ2-5; possibly TRBD1 for D (6 bases). The V end was cut by 3 bases, the J end by 3 bases, with 11 bases between. CDR3 length: 14 amino acids. Here the CDR3 DNA reads TGTGCCAGCAGTTTCTGGACAGAAAAAGAGACCCAGTACTTC. It codes for CASSFWTEKETQYF.

The rearrangement links TRBV3-1 to TRBJ1-2; maybe TRBD1 (6 bases). From germline, CDR1 is LGHDT and CDR2 YNNKEL (reference sequence). V lost 3 bases to trimming and J lost 6 bases, with 14 bases between them. The CDR3 is 14 residues long. The CDR3 sequence is CASSQGQVTHGYTF. The CDR3 DNA reads as TGTGCCAGCAGCCAGGGACAAGTAACTCATGGCTACACCTTC.